The T cell receptor (beta chain) under discussion was sequenced for a study of cytomegalovirus exposure and HLA in healthy donors (dated by TCRdb to 2016 to 2017). At the level of the whole study: According to a later analysis, the roughly 120 validation repertoires were produced on the same platform as the approximately 610 repertoires of the first cohort. The study aimed to test whether cataloging public T cell receptors could reveal signatures of past pathogen exposure. Along with the approximately 620-subject first cohort, a separate validation cohort of around 110 different subjects was used. High-throughput TCR immunosequencing, statistical association of individual TCRs with disease status, and machine learning were combined to predict cytomegalovirus infection status.

Summary of the overall study and its limitations: In a later analysis, TCRs clustered in the first cohort were found to also tend to co-occur in the 130 or so validation repertoires, with over 90% of cluster scores above 0. Most TCR sequences were observed very rarely across donors, whereas some public TCRs were present in many individuals. Three of the identified cytomegalovirus-associated TCR beta chains were confirmed in vitro to be specific for cytomegalovirus antigens. The study gave a list of around 170 TCR beta chains associated with cytomegalovirus. In both the original and validation cohorts, the classifier was reported to diagnose cytomegalovirus status with high specificity and sensitivity. It was suggested by the authors that the approach could potentially be generalized to other disease states and immunological phenotypes. The validation cohort had no HLA typing available for a later analysis, so co-occurrence within that cohort was assessed over all 130 or so repertoires.

Separate from the approximately 700-subject first cohort, the validation cohort of roughly 110 subjects was the group to which the donors belonged. Receptors were amplified or captured by the immunoSEQ multiplex PCR assay. The authors' pipeline ran thus. A statistical classification framework was built for diagnosing cytomegalovirus status from the catalog of TCR beta chain sequences. The immuneACCESS repertoire file appears here via TCRdb, limited to in-frame rearrangements. These files lack a portion of the clones; in checked studies, under half of the deficit traces to unresolved V genes, and the cause of the others is not known. V, J and clone size derive from that table, while D and trimming were established from the DNA sequence. The sample table records some 90,000 clones; roughly nine tenths of these occur just once. The top ten constitute approximately 6.3% of the sample. A word on this clone: Its target antigen remains unknown. No clone much larger than this one lies a single base away; base qualities are absent.

CDR1 MNHEY and CDR2 SVGAGI were looked up in the germline V gene. At the junction V is shortened by 0 bases and J by 3 bases, with 12 bases in between. The CDR3 covers 15 residues, taking in both the cysteine and the phenylalanine. Only the CDR3 part of the read is kept: 45 bases, read in frame from the first base. The chain couples TRBV6-5 to TRBJ2-7, and the D gene may be TRBD2, 7 bases matching. The sequenced sample was PBMCs. The sequence was obtained from a man aged 18 to 35 in good health and CMV-seropositive. The base sequence is TGTGCCAGCAGTTACTCAGGGGGGGCGGGCTACGAGCAGTACTTC. This gives the protein CASSYSGGAGYEQYF.